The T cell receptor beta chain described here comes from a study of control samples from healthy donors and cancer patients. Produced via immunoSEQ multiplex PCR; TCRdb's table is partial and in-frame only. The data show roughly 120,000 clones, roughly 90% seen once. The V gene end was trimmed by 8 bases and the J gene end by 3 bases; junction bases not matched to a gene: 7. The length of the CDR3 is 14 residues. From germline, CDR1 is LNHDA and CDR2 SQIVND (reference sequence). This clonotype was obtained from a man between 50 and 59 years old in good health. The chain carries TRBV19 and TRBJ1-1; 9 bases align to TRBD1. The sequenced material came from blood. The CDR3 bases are TGTGCCAGTGACTCTGGGACAGGGTACACTGAAGCTTTCTTT. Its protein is CASDSGTGYTEAFF. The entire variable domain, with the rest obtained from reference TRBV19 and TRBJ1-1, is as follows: DGGITQSPKYLFRKEGQNVTLSCEQNLNHDAMYWYRQDPGQGLRLIYYSQIVNDFQKGDIAEGYSVSREKKESFPLTVTSAQKNPTAFYLCASDSGTGYTEAFFGQGTRLTVV.